This T cell receptor (beta chain) stems from a study of shared clonotypes between healthy human individuals. The CDR3 contains 16 residues. CDR1 and CDR2 (germline): MGHDK, SYGVNS. After removal of 4 bases from V and 7 bases from J, the junction contained 13 bases not matched to a gene. The assay was immunoSEQ multiplex PCR, and TCRdb's table has in-frame clones only and misses some. This sample has some 2,000,000 clones, with about 95% found just once. CD8 cells regarded as naive lacked CD45RO, were positively chosen for CCR7, and omitted terminally differentiated effector memory CD45RA+ cells. The sample consisted of naive CD8+ T cells sorted from blood. This chain uses TRBV25-1 with TRBJ2-5; 9 bases map to TRBD1. The sequence came from a man between 18 and 35 years old in good health. CDR3 residues: CASSGLGQGFSGTQYF. The CDR3 DNA follows: TGTGCCAGCAGTGGACTGGGACAGGGATTTTCGGGGACCCAGTACTTC. Full variable domain (rest looked up from reference TRBV25-1 and TRBJ2-5): EADIYQTPRYLVIGTGKKITLECSQTMGHDKMYWYQQDPGMELHLIHYSYGVNSTEKGDLSSESTVSRIRTEHFPLTLESARPSHTSQYLCASSGLGQGFSGTQYFGPGTRLLVL.